This entry concerns a single T cell receptor (beta chain). The CDR3 has 14 amino acids. Trimming took 6 bases from V and 3 from J, leaving 14 bases between them. Per germline, CDR1 LNHDA and CDR2 SQIVND (reference sequence). The sample originates from a study of blood T cell repertoires in COVID-19. The method was immunoSEQ multiplex PCR; TCRdb's version includes in-frame clones alone and lacks a portion of them. The top ten hold roughly 2% of the sample, which has roughly 400,000 clones, approximately 91% seen once. The receptor comes from a woman aged 40 to 55 with acute COVID-19. Sequencing input: PBMCs or T cells enriched from blood (not recorded which). V usage is TRBV19 and J usage is TRBJ1-1, with D possibly being TRBD1 (5 bases). In DNA, the CDR3 is TGTGCCAGTAGGGAACCCTGGGGCGACACTGAAGCTTTCTTT. Amino acid sequence: CASREPWGDTEAFF.